The 24 T cell receptor beta chains in this list originate from one sample, sequenced in a study of blood T cell repertoires in COVID-19. Libraries were prepared by immunoSEQ multiplex PCR; TCRdb keeps only in-frame clonotypes and omits some of them. The sample holds tens of thousands of clones, about 83% seen once. The sequenced material came from peripheral blood. These receptors all come from a woman of 80 years or more with acute or convalescent COVID-19.

V is TRBV24-1 and J is TRBJ2-1, with 12 bases aligning to TRBD2. The CDR3 is 16 residues long. The V gene's germline CDR1 is KGHDR and CDR2 SFDVKD. Trimming at V came to 3 bases and at J to 5 bases, leaving 4 bases not matched to a gene. The CDR3 is CATSDAGLAGNNEQFF. CDR3 nucleotides: TGTGCCACCAGTGATGCTGGACTAGCGGGGAACAATGAGCAGTTCTTC.

The table lists this clone with a few counts. V usage is TRBV7-2 and J usage is TRBJ2-3, with 8 bases aligning to TRBD1. V shed 2 bases and J 2 bases; nucleotides not matched to a gene: 6. The CDR3 consists of 16 residues. Germline V lookup: CDR1 SGHTA, CDR2 FQGNSA. In nucleotides, the CDR3 is TGTGCCAGCAGCTTAAGGCCGGGACAGGCCACAGATACGCAGTATTTT. This sequence encodes CASSLRPGQATDTQYF.

V is TRBV5-6 and J is TRBJ2-7; 15 positions agree with TRBD2. CDR3 length: 15 residues. The V and J ends lost 4 bases and 3 bases, in that order; junction bases with no gene match: 2. The germline V gene has CDR1 SGHDT and CDR2 YYEEEE. CDR3 residues: CASSPGLAGGYEQYF. CDR3 DNA: TGTGCCAGCAGCCCGGGACTAGCGGGAGGCTACGAGCAGTACTTC.

The chain couples TRBV2 to TRBJ2-5, with 9 bases matching TRBD2. Per germline, CDR1 SNHLY and CDR2 FYNNEI. This CDR3 has 15 amino acids. Trimming took 3 bases from V and 2 from J; bases not matched to a gene: 4. The CDR3, as DNA: TGTGCCAGCAGTGATTTAGCGGGGGCTCAAGAGACCCAGTACTTC. It is translated as CASSDLAGAQETQYF.

This clone appeared once. This sequence joins TRBV4-3 and TRBJ2-5; possible D gene TRBD2, 6 bases. There are 14 residues in the CDR3. CDR1 LGHNA and CDR2 YSLEER come from the germline V gene. V gave up 0 bases and J gave up 4 bases, with 9 bases separating them. The CDR3 DNA follows: TGCGCCAGCAGCCAAGAAACTAGCACAGAGACCCAGTACTTC. Protein: CASSQETSTETQYF.

V is TRBV7-9 and J is TRBJ1-6, with TRBD1 as a possible D gene (5 bases). V lost 8 bases, J lost 0 bases, and 11 bases lay in between. The CDR3 spans 15 residues. Germline V lookup: CDR1 SEHNR, CDR2 FQNEAQ (reference sequence). The DNA of the CDR3 is TGTGCCAGCCAGGGAAAAAGCTCCTATAATTCACCCCTCCACTTT. Amino acids: CASQGKSSYNSPLHF.

The table lists this clone with a few counts. The chain combines TRBV4-3 with TRBJ1-2; D is perhaps TRBD1 (5 bases). The germline CDR1 and CDR2 sequences are LGHNA and YSLEER. Trimming took 0 bases from V and 6 from J, leaving 14 bases between them. The CDR3 has 15 residues. CDR3 coding DNA: TGCGCCAGCAGCCAAGATAGCCGGGGGAACGATGGCTACACCTTC. This encodes CASSQDSRGNDGYTF.

The chain links TRBV7-6 to TRBJ2-5; a weak D match, TRBD2 (6 bases). From germline, CDR1 is SGHVS and CDR2 FNYEAQ. The V gene lost 3 bases and the J gene lost 5 bases, with 19 bases spanning the gap. The CDR3 is 16 residues long. The CDR3 nucleotides are TGTGCCAGCAGCTTCGACCTCAAGGGAGGCGGGGAGACCCAGTACTTC. Amino acids: CASSFDLKGGGETQYF.

This clone was picked up one time. The chain links TRBV5-1 to TRBJ2-7, with 9 positions matching TRBD1. The CDR3 covers 14 residues. CDR1 and CDR2 (germline): SGHRS, YFSETQ. V lost 4 bases, J lost 5 bases, and 7 bases stayed unmatched. The CDR3 is CASSGGTGLDEQYF. The CDR3 DNA sequence: TGCGCCAGCAGCGGGGGGACAGGGTTGGACGAGCAGTACTTC.

The rearrangement links TRBV6-5 to TRBJ2-1, with D possibly matching TRBD1 (6 bases). Per germline, CDR1 MNHEY and CDR2 SVGAGI. The CDR3 consists of 14 residues. Trimming removed 8 bases from V and 10 bases from J, with 21 bases in between. In nucleotides, the CDR3 is TGTGCCAGCTTCGATACAGGGTACTCTGGGGAGCAGTTCTTC. As protein: CASFDTGYSGEQFF.

The chain recombines TRBV11-2 with TRBJ1-1; D is perhaps TRBD1 (5 bases). The CDR3 loop spans 17 amino acids. V dropped 3 bases and J dropped 3 bases, with 20 bases sitting between them. CDR1 is SGHAT and CDR2 is FQNNGV in the germline V gene. CDR3 coding DNA: TGTGCCAGCAGCTTTGTCGCAGGGACTGTAGGTGACACTGAAGCTTTCTTT. Protein sequence: CASSFVAGTVGDTEAFF.

The gene calls are TRBV19 and TRBJ1-6; TRBD1 matches 7 bases. Trimming took 9 bases from V and 5 from J; bases not matched to a gene: 10. Germline CDR1 is LNHDA and CDR2 is SQIVND (reference sequence). This CDR3 spans 15 amino acids. The CDR3 coding sequence is TGTGCCAGCTCCAGGGGGACAGCGCATAATTCACCCCTCCACTTT. Its protein product is CASSRGTAHNSPLHF.

This clone was detected a few times. This chain uses TRBV12-5 with TRBJ2-1; maybe TRBD1 (6 bases). The germline CDR1 and CDR2 sequences are LGHNT and FRNRAP. V lost 5 bases and J 5 bases, leaving 10 bases between the germline ends. The CDR3 runs to 13 residues. For the CDR3, the DNA is TGTGCTAGTGGTCCCCGGGACAACAATGAGCAGTTCTTC. Protein product: CASGPRDNNEQFF.

V gene TRBV9 combines with J gene TRBJ1-1; 10 nucleotides match TRBD1. CDR1 and CDR2 (germline): SGDLS, YYNGEE. This CDR3 has 15 residues. J gave up 6 bases and V 2 bases, and 7 bases lay outside the gene matches. CDR3 region: CASSVRDRGKPEAFF. The CDR3 region has the DNA TGTGCCAGCAGCGTGCGGGACAGGGGAAAGCCTGAAGCTTTCTTT.

The rearrangement uses TRBV7-3 and TRBJ2-3, with D hard to call. CDR3 size: 13 residues. The V gene's germline CDR1 is SGHTA and CDR2 FQGTGA. The V and J ends lost 4 bases and 4 bases respectively, with 9 bases between them. CDR3 residues: CASSSSGADTQYF. CDR3 nucleotide sequence: TGTGCCAGCAGCTCTAGTGGCGCAGATACGCAGTATTTT.

The V and J genes are TRBV7-9 and TRBJ1-1, with 10 bases matching TRBD1. Germline CDR1 SEHNR, CDR2 FQNEAQ (reference sequence). The CDR3 consists of 15 residues. V was clipped by 5 bases and J by 1 base; unmatched bases: 4. The DNA of the CDR3 is TGTGCCAGCAGCCCCCGACAGGGGGCGAACACTGAAGCTTTCTTT. This codes for CASSPRQGANTEAFF.

The chain uses TRBV5-1 and TRBJ1-1; D might be TRBD1 (5 bases). The CDR3 runs 13 residues. V was shortened by 4 bases and J by 4 bases, with 11 bases between the two germline ends. From germline, CDR1 is SGHRS and CDR2 YFSETQ. The CDR3 sequence is CASSRDGGTEAFF. The DNA for the CDR3 is TGCGCCAGCAGCCGTGACGGGGGCACTGAAGCTTTCTTT.

This clone was detected once. The chain links TRBV5-1 to TRBJ2-4; 8 bases align to TRBD1. Germline V gives CDR1 SGHRS, CDR2 YFSETQ. The CDR3 spans 16 residues. V shed 1 base, J shed 11 bases, and the junction held 14 bases outside the gene matches. For the CDR3, the DNA is TGCGCCAGCAGCTTGACCCTGCAGACAGGGGTAGGTGTTCAGTACTTC. As protein: CASSLTLQTGVGVQYF.

V is TRBV11-2 and J is TRBJ1-2; possibly TRBD1 for D (5 bases). The CDR3 covers 13 residues. Germline V gene data show CDR1 as SGHAT and CDR2 as FQNNGV. Between the trimmed V and J ends, which lost 3 bases and 11 bases, there was a span of 16 bases. Here the CDR3 DNA reads TGTGCCAGCAGCTTCCCCCAGAGCGGGGCATACACCTTC. This gives the protein CASSFPQSGAYTF.

This chain joins TRBV30 and TRBJ2-7; 9 bases map to TRBD2. CDR3 length: 13 amino acids. Trimming took 4 bases from V and 2 from J; bases not matched to a gene: 3. Germline CDR1 GTSNPN, CDR2 SVGIG (reference sequence). The chain's CDR3 is CAWTSGNTYEQYF. The CDR3 DNA reads TGTGCCTGGACTAGCGGGAACACCTACGAGCAGTACTTC.

The CDR3 sequence: CASSLDRDNEQFF. In DNA form, the CDR3 reads TGTGCCAGCAGCTTGGACAGAGACAATGAGCAGTTCTTC. The chain carries TRBV5-4 and TRBJ2-1; D not certain. Looked up from germline, CDR1 is SGHNT and CDR2 is YYREEE (reference sequence). This CDR3 is built from 13 residues. Trimming pared 0 bases from V and 5 bases from J, leaving 6 bases between.

V and J are TRBV28 and TRBJ1-6; 7 nucleotides agree with TRBD1. CDR3 size: 15 residues. Germline V gene sequence: CDR1 MDHEN, CDR2 SYDVKM. V shed 1 base, J shed 9 bases, and the junction held 6 bases outside the gene matches. The CDR3 DNA reads TGTGCCAGCAGTTTATCTCCAGGGGGGTCTTCACCCCTCCACTTT. It specifies CASSLSPGGSSPLHF. The variable domain in full, completed from reference TRBV28 and TRBJ1-6, reads DVKVTQSSRYLVKRTGEKVFLECVQDMDHENMFWYRQDPGLGLRLIYFSYDVKMKEKGDIPEGYSVSREKKERFSLILESASTNQTSMYLCASSLSPGGSSPLHFGNGTRLTVT.

The chain uses TRBV4-2 and TRBJ2-1; possibly TRBD2 for D (7 bases). This CDR3 spans 17 amino acids. V lost 1 base and J lost 10, with 23 bases in between. The germline CDR1 and CDR2 sequences are LGHNA and YNFKEQ. The CDR3 region is CASSQARGGIAVDEQFF. CDR3 bases: TGTGCCAGCAGCCAAGCGAGGGGGGGGATAGCGGTTGACGAGCAGTTCTTC.

The rearrangement uses TRBV5-5 and TRBJ1-1; 12 bases fit TRBD1. CDR1 is SGHKS, CDR2 YYEKEE, per germline (reference sequence). The CDR3 length is 16 residues. Losses at the gene ends were 0 bases for V and 4 bases for J; bases not matched to a gene: 4. CDR3 bases: TGTGCCAGCAGCTTGGTGGGACAGGGGGCATTCACTGAAGCTTTCTTT. Amino acids: CASSLVGQGAFTEAFF.